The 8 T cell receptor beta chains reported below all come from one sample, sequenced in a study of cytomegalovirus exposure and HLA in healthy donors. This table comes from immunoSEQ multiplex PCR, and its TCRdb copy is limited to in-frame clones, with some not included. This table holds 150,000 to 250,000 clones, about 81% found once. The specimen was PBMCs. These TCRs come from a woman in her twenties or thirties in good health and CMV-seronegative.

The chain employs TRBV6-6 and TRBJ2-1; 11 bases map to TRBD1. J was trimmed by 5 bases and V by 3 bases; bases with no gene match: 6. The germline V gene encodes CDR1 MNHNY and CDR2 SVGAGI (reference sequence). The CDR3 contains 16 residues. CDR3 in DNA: TGTGCCAGCAGTTATAAGGGACAGGGGGTGCACAATGAGCAGTTCTTC. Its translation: CASSYKGQGVHNEQFF.

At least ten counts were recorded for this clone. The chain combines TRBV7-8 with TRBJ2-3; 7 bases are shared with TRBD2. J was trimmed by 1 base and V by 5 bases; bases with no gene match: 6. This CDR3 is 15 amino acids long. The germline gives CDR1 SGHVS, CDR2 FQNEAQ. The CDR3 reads CASSIGTTGTDTQYF. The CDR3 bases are TGTGCCAGCAGCATCGGGACTACTGGCACAGATACGCAGTATTTT.

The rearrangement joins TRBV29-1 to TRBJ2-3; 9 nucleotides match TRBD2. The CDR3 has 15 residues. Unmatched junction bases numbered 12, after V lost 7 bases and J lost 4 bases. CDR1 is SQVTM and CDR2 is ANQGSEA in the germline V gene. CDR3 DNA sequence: TGCAGCGCCCCGGGGGCTAGCGGGATAGCAGATACGCAGTATTTT. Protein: CSAPGASGIADTQYF.

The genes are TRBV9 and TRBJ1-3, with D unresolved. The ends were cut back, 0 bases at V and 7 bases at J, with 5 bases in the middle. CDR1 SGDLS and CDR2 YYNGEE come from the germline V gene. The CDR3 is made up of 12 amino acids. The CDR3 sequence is CASSVGENTIYF. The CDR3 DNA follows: TGTGCCAGCAGCGTAGGGGAGAACACCATATATTTT.

The CDR3 bases are TGTGCCAGCAGCTTAGCGCTAGGGAGCTCCTACAATGAGCAGTTCTTC. This gives the protein CASSLALGSSYNEQFF. The chain combines TRBV11-1 with TRBJ2-1; TRBD2 is a possible D gene (5 bases). Trimming pared 0 bases from V and 0 bases from J, leaving 9 bases between. This CDR3 has 16 amino acids. Looked up from germline, CDR1 is SGHAT and CDR2 is FQDESV (reference sequence).

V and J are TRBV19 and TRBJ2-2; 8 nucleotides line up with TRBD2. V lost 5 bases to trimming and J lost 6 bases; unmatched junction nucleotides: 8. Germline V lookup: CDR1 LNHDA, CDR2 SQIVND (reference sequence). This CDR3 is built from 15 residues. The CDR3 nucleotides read TGTGCCAGTAGTTTAGGGGGACTAGTCTCCGGGGAGCTGTTTTTT. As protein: CASSLGGLVSGELFF.

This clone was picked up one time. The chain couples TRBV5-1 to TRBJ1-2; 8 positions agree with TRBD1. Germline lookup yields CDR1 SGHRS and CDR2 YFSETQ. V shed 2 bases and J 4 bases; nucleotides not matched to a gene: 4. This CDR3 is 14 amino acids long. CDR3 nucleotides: TGCGCCAGCAGCTTTCAGCAGGGGGCCTATGGCTACACCTTC. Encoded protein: CASSFQQGAYGYTF. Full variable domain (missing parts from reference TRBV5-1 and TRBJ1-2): KAGVTQTPRYLIKTRGQQVTLSCSPISGHRSVSWYQQTPGQGLQFLFEYFSETQRNKGNFPGRFSGRQFSNSRSEMNVSTLELGDSALYLCASSFQQGAYGYTFGSGTRLTVV.

The CDR3 region has the DNA TGTGCCAGCAGCCATAGAGAGGAATTCTACGAGCAGTACTTC. This sequence encodes CASSHREEFYEQYF. The chain couples TRBV9 to TRBJ2-7; unclear D gene. Per the germline V gene, CDR1 is SGDLS and CDR2 is YYNGEE. The CDR3 has 14 residues. The V gene lost 4 bases and the J gene lost 3 bases, with 14 bases spanning the gap. The full variable domain, its missing parts supplied by reference TRBV9 and TRBJ2-7, is DSGVTQTPKHLITATGQRVTLRCSPRSGDLSVYWYQQSLDQGLQFLIQYYNGEERAKGNILERFSAQQFPDLHSELNLSSLELGDSALYFCASSHREEFYEQYFGPGTRLTVT.